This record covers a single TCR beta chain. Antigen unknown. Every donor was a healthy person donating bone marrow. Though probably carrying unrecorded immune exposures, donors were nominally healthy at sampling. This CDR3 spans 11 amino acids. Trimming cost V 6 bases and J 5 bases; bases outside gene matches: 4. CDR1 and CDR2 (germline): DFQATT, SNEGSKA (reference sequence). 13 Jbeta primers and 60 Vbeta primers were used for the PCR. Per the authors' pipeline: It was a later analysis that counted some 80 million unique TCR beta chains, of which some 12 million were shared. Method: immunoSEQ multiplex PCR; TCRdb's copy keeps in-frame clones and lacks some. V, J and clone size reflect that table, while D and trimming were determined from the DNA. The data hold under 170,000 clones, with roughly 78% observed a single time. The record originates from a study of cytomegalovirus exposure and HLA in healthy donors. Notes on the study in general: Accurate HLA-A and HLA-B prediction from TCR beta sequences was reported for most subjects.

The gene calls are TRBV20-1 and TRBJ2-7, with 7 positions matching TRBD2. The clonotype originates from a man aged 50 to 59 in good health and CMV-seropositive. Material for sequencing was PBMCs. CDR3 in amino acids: CSASLADEQYF. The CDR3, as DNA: TGCAGTGCCTCGCTAGCGGACGAGCAGTACTTC.